This T cell receptor beta chain was sequenced in a study of cytomegalovirus exposure and HLA in healthy donors. The CDR3 totals 13 residues. Per germline, CDR1 SNHLY and CDR2 FYNNEI. The V end was cut by 1 base, the J end by 6 bases, with 6 bases between. The donors were healthy bone marrow donors. Donors were nominally healthy when sampled, though unrecorded immune exposures were likely. Study results and caveats: When analyzed later, the rates of TCR association showed variation by HLA locus, with DRB1 the most and HLA-C the fewest. Reportedly, HLA-A and HLA-B alleles of most subjects were accurately predicted from TCR beta.

With 60 Vbeta and 13 Jbeta primers, the PCR was carried out. The data were produced by immunoSEQ multiplex PCR, yet TCRdb's version contains in-frame clones alone and is incomplete. The sample yields 200,000 to 300,000 clones, 84% seen once. In the case of this clone: Its antigen is unknown.

The rearrangement joins TRBV2 to TRBJ2-2; D is uncertain. Sequencing was performed on PBMCs. This TCR derives from a woman in her forties in good health and CMV-seropositive. The CDR3 sequence: CASSEGHPGELFF. The CDR3 DNA reads TGTGCCAGCAGTGAAGGGCATCCCGGGGAGCTGTTTTTT.